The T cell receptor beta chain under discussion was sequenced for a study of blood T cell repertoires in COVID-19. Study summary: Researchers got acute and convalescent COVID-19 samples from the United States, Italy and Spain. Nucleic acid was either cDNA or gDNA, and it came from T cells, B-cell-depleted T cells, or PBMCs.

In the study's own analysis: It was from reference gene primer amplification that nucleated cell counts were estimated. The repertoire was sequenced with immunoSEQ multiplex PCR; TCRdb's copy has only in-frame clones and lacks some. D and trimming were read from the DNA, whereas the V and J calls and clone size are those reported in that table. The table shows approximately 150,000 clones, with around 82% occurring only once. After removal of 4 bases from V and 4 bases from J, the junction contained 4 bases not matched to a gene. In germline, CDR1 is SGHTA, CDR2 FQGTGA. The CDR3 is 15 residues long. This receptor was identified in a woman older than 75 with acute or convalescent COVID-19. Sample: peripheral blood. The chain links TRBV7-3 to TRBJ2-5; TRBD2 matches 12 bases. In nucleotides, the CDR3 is TGTGCCAGCAGCTCTAGCGGGGGGGCCAGAGAGACCCAGTACTTC. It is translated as CASSSSGGARETQYF.